This TCR beta chain was observed in a study of T cells in Graves' hyperthyroidism and ophthalmopathy. Turning to the study itself: Upon initial diagnosis and before any treatment, peripheral blood was collected. Study-wide findings and caveats: The model made its ophthalmopathy prediction, and onset followed a median about 6 months later. Among clonotypes expanded in thyroid above 0.001, most were also found in blood. From stable hyperthyroidism, ophthalmopathy was separated by a 13 V-J model.

From RNA transcripts, TCR beta CDR3 regions were amplified. A first-round RT-PCR of the TCR CDR3 used the HTBI primer set. TCRdb ran MiXCR on the multiplex PCR reads and lists one entry per CDR3 protein. The sample has around 440,000 distinct CDR3 sequences, about 15% seen once; the top ten hold roughly 15%. This clonotype has a count of ten or more. Its matching antigen is unknown. The germline V and J ends were trimmed by 3 bases and 3 bases, with 12 bases remaining between them. The CDR3 runs to 14 residues. The V call is TRBV12-3 or TRBV12-4, the J call TRBJ2-7, with D possibly being TRBD1 (5 bases). The receptor was isolated from a woman between 18 and 30 years old with Graves' hyperthyroidism. The specimen sequenced was blood. CDR3 sequence: CASSFLGANYEQYF. DNA of the CDR3: TGTGCCAGCAGTTTTTTAGGGGCAAACTACGAGCAGTACTTC.